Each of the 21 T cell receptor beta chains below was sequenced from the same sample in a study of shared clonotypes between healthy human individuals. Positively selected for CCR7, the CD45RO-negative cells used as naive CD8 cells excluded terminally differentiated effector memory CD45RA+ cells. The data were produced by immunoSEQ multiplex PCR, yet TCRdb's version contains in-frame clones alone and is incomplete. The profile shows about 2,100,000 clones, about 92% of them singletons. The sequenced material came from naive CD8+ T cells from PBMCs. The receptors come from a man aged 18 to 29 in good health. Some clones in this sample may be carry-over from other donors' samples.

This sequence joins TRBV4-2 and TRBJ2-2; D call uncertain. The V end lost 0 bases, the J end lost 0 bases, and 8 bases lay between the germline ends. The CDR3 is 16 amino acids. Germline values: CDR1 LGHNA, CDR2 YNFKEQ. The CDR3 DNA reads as TGTGCCAGCAGCCAAGAAGACGTTCCGAACACCGGGGAGCTGTTTTTT. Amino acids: CASSQEDVPNTGELFF.

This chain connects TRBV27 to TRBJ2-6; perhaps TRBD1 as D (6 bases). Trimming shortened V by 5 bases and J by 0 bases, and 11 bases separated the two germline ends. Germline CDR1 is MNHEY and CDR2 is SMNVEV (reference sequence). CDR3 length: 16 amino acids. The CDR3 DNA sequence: TGTGCCAGCAGTAGAAGGGACATCTCTGGGGCCAACGTCCTGACTTTC. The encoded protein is CASSRRDISGANVLTF.

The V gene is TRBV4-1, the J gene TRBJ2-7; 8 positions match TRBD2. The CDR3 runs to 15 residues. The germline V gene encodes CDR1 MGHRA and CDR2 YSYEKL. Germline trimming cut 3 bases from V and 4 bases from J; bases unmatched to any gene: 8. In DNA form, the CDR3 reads TGCGCCAGCAGCCATCCCGGGACTAGGGGGTACGAGCAGTACTTC. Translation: CASSHPGTRGYEQYF.

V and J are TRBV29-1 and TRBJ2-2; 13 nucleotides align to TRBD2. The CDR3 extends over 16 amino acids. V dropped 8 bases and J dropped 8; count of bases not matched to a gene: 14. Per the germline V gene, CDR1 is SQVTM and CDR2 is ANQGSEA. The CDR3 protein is CSISNRTSGRLGELFF. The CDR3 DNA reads TGCAGCATCTCAAACCGGACTAGCGGGAGATTAGGGGAGCTGTTTTTT.

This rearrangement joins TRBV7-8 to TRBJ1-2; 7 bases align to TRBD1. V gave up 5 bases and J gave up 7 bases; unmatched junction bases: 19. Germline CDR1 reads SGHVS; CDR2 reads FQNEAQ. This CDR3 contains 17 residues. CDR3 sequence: CASSLMSGGGQAAGYTF. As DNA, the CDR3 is TGTGCCAGCAGCCTCATGTCTGGTGGAGGACAGGCGGCTGGCTACACCTTC.

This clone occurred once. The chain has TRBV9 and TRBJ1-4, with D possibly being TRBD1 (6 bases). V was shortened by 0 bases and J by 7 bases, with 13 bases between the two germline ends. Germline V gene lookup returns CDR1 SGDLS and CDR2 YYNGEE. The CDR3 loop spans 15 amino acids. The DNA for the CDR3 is TGTGCCAGCAGCGTAGGTCCCAGGGGAGGTGAAAAACTGTTTTTT. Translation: CASSVGPRGGEKLFF. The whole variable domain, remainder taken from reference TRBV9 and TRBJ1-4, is DSGVTQTPKHLITATGQRVTLRCSPRSGDLSVYWYQQSLDQGLQFLIQYYNGEERAKGNILERFSAQQFPDLHSELNLSSLELGDSALYFCASSVGPRGGEKLFFGSGTQLSVL.

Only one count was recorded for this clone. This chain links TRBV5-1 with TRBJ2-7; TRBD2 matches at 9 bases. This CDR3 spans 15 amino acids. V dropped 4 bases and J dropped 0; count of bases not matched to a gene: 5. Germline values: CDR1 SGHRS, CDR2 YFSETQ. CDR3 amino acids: CASSPLAGSSYEQYF. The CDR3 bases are TGCGCCAGCAGCCCGCTAGCGGGAAGCTCCTACGAGCAGTACTTC.

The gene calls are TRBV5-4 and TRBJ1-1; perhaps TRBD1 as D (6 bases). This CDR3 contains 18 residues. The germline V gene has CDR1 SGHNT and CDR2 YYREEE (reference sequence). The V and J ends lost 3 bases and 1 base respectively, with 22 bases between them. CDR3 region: CASSSGPPGGLRNTEAFF. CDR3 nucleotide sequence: TGTGCCAGCAGCTCGGGACCGCCCGGGGGGCTCCGGAACACTGAAGCTTTCTTT.

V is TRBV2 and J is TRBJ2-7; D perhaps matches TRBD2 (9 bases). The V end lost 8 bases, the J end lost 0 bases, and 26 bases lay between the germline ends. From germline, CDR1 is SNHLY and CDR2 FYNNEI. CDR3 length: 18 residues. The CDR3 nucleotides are TGTGCCAGCGGGGGGACAGGCGCCCTAGCGGGGAGCTCCTACGAGCAGTACTTC. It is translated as CASGGTGALAGSSYEQYF.

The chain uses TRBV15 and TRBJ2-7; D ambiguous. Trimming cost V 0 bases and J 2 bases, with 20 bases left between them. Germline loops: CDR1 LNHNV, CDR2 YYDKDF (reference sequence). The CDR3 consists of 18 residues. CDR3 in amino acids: CATSRDVGSPPGPYEQYF. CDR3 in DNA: TGTGCCACCAGCAGAGATGTTGGATCCCCCCCGGGCCCCTACGAGCAGTACTTC.

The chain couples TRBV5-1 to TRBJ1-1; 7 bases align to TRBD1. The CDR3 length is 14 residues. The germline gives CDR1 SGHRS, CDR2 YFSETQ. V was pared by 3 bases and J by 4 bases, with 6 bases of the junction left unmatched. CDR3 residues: CASSWTGGTTEAFF. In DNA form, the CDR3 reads TGCGCCAGCAGCTGGACAGGTGGGACCACTGAAGCTTTCTTT.

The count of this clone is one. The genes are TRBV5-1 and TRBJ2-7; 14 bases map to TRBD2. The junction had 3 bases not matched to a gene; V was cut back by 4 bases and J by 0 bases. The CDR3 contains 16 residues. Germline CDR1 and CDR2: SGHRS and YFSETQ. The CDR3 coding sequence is TGCGCCAGCAGCCCCGGGACTAGCGGGGGCTCCTACGAGCAGTACTTC. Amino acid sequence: CASSPGTSGGSYEQYF.

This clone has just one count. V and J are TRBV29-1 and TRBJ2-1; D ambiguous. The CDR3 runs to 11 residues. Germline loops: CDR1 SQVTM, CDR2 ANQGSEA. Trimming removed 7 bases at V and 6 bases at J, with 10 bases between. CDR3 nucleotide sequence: TGCAGCGACCGGGTCTTCAATGAGCAGTTCTTC. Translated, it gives CSDRVFNEQFF.

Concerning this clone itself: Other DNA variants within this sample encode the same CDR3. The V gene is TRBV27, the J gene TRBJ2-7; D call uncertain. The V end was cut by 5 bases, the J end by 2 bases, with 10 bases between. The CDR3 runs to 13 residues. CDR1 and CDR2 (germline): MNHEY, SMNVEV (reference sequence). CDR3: CASSPGVAYEQYF. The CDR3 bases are TGTGCCAGCAGTCCCGGCGTCGCCTACGAGCAGTACTTC.

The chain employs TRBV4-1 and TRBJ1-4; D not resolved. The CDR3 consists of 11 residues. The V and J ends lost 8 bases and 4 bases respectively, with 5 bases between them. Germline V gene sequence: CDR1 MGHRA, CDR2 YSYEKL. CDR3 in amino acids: CASGNNEKLFF. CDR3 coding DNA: TGCGCCAGCGGCAATAATGAAAAACTGTTTTTT.

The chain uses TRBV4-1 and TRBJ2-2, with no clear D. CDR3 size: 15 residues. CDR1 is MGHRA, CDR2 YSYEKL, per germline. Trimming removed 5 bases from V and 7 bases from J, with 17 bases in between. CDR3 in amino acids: CASSSRPSVNGELFF. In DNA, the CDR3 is TGCGCCAGCAGCAGCCGGCCAAGTGTTAACGGGGAGCTGTTTTTT.

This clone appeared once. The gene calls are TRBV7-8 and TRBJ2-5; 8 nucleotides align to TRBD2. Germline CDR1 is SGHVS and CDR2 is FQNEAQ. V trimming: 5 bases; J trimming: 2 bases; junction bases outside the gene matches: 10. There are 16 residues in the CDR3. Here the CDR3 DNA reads TGTGCCAGCAGCCGCGGGACTAGTAAAGATCAAGAGACCCAGTACTTC. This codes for CASSRGTSKDQETQYF.

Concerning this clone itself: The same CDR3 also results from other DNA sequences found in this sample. CDR3 in amino acids: CASSFGGVYGYTF. Written as DNA, the CDR3 is TGTGCCAGCAGCTTCGGGGGGGTCTATGGCTACACCTTC. This chain joins TRBV7-8 and TRBJ1-2; the D gene is possibly TRBD1 (5 bases). CDR3 length: 13 residues. V lost 3 bases and J 4 bases, leaving 9 bases between the germline ends. Germline loops: CDR1 SGHVS, CDR2 FQNEAQ. Full variable domain (rest looked up from reference TRBV7-8 and TRBJ1-2): GAGVSQSPRYKVAKRGQDVALRCDPISGHVSLFWYQQALGQGPEFLTYFQNEAQLDKSGLPSDRFFAERPEGSVSTLKIQRTQQEDSAVYLCASSFGGVYGYTFGSGTRLTVV.

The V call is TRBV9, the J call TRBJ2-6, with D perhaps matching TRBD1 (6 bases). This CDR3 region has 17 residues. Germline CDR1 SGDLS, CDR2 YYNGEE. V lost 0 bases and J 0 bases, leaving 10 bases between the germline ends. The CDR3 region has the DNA TGTGCCAGCAGCGTAGCCCAGGGGCGCTCTGGGGCCAACGTCCTGACTTTC. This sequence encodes CASSVAQGRSGANVLTF.

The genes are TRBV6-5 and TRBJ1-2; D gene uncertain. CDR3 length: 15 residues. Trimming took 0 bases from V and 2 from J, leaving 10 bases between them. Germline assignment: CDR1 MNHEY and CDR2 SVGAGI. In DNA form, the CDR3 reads TGTGCCAGCAGTTACTCGACTTCCGGAAACTATGGCTACACCTTC. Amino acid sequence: CASSYSTSGNYGYTF.

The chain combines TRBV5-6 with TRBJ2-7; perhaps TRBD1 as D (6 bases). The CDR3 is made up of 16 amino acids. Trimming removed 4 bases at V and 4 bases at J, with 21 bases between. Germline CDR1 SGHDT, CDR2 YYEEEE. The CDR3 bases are TGTGCCAGCAGCCTTATGGGGGCCCAAACGCTGTACGAGCAGTACTTC. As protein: CASSLMGAQTLYEQYF.